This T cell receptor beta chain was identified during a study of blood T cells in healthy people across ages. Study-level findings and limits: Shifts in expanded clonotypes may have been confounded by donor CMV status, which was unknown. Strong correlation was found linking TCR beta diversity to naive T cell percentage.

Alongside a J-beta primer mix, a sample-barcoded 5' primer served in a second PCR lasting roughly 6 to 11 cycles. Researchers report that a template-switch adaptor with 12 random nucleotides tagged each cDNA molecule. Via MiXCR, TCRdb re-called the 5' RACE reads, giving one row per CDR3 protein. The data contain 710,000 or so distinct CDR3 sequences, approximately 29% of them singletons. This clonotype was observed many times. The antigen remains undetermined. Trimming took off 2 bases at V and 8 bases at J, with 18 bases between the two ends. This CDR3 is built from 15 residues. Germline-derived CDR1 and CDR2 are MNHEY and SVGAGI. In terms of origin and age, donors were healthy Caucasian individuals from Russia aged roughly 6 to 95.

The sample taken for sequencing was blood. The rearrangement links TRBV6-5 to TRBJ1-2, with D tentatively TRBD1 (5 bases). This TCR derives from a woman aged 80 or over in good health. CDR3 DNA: TGTGCCAGCAGTTACGGGGCAGCAGGGCGTCTAGGCTACACCTTC. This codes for CASSYGAAGRLGYTF.